Below, 11 T cell receptor beta chains from the same sample are listed, as sequenced in a study of beta chain features in type 1 diabetes. Study results and caveats: Moderately but significantly shorter TCRB CDR3s were found in Type 1 diabetes patients in all four CD4+ subsets.

For these receptors, no antigen is known. Expressed TCRB transcripts got sequenced, as all isolated RNA was reverse transcribed. TCRdb keeps only in-frame clones here, not all; method: immunoSEQ multiplex PCR. The table has 17,000 or so clones, about 70% seen once. Sequencing was done on a sample of stem cell memory CD4+ T cells from blood. These receptors came from a man aged 25-45 years with type 1 diabetes.

The chain combines TRBV9 with TRBJ1-1; D not certain. V was shortened by 4 bases and J by 3 bases, with 4 bases between the two germline ends. The CDR3 loop spans 11 amino acids. Germline CDR1 is SGDLS and CDR2 is YYNGEE. CDR3 amino acids: CASSPYTEAFF. The CDR3 DNA reads TGTGCCAGCAGCCCATACACTGAAGCTTTCTTT.

The chain combines TRBV7-2 with TRBJ2-3; D is unresolved. Trimming took off 2 bases at V and 5 bases at J, with 11 bases between the two ends. The CDR3 runs 14 residues. CDR1 and CDR2 (germline): SGHTA, FQGNSA. For the CDR3, the DNA is TGTGCCAGCAGCTTATGGGCAGCCGAAGATACGCAGTATTTT. Translating it yields CASSLWAAEDTQYF.

The J gene is TRBJ2-7, the V gene TRBV7-9; D is possibly TRBD2 (6 bases). Trimming took 6 bases from V and 4 from J, leaving 25 bases between them. The germline V gene has CDR1 SEHNR and CDR2 FQNEAQ (reference sequence). This CDR3 is 17 amino acids long. CDR3 protein: CASSQWGRSGTEYEQYF. DNA for the CDR3: TGTGCCAGCAGTCAATGGGGGAGGTCCGGGACGGAATACGAGCAGTACTTC.

The table lists this clone with a count of one. The J gene is TRBJ2-5, the V gene TRBV2; TRBD2 aligns across 12 bases. CDR1 and CDR2 (germline): SNHLY, FYNNEI. With 4 bases clipped from V and 2 bases from J, the junction kept 5 bases outside the gene matches. The CDR3 is 16 amino acids. The CDR3 loop is CASSGLAGVFQETQYF. CDR3 in DNA: TGTGCCAGCAGTGGACTAGCGGGGGTCTTTCAAGAGACCCAGTACTTC.

This clone is a singleton in its sample. This rearrangement joins TRBV25-1 to TRBJ1-1; no clear D. Between the trimmed V and J ends, which lost 5 bases and 5 bases, there was a span of 9 bases. The CDR3 is made up of 12 amino acids. In germline, CDR1 is MGHDK, CDR2 SYGVNS. Here the CDR3 DNA reads TGTGCCAGCAGTCCCCTAGGAACTGAAGCTTTCTTT. As protein: CASSPLGTEAFF.

This clone was detected only a few times. V and J are TRBV28 and TRBJ2-7; 10 nucleotides agree with TRBD1. The V gene's germline CDR1 is MDHEN and CDR2 SYDVKM. The CDR3 is made up of 15 amino acids. V trimming: 3 bases; J trimming: 3 bases; junction bases outside the gene matches: 5. Here the CDR3 reads CASSFEGQGNYEQYF. DNA for the CDR3: TGTGCCAGCAGTTTTGAGGGACAGGGGAACTACGAGCAGTACTTC.

This CDR3 reads CASSAGTGGGEKLFF. CDR3 DNA sequence: TGTGCCAGCAGCGCCGGGACAGGGGGCGGAGAAAAACTGTTTTTT. The chain recombines TRBV7-6 with TRBJ1-4; 12 bases map to TRBD1. Germline V gene lookup returns CDR1 SGHVS and CDR2 FNYEAQ. V dropped 5 bases and J dropped 8; count of bases not matched to a gene: 6. This CDR3 is 15 amino acids long. The variable domain in full, with the rest retrieved from reference TRBV7-6 and TRBJ1-4, is GAGVSQSPRYKVTKRGQDVALRCDPISGHVSLYWYRQALGQGPEFLTYFNYEAQQDKSGLPNDRFSAERPEGSISTLTIQRTEQRDSAMYRCASSAGTGGGEKLFFGSGTQLSVL.

The V call is TRBV11-3, the J call TRBJ2-7, with a tentative D call TRBD1 (5 bases). V lost 3 bases, J lost 3 bases, and 18 bases lay in between. CDR3 size: 16 residues. The germline CDR1 and CDR2 sequences are SGHNT and YENEEA. CDR3 sequence reads: CASSLRGARRRYEQYF. The CDR3 region has the DNA TGTGCCAGCAGCTTGCGTGGGGCCAGGCGTCGCTACGAGCAGTACTTC.

The rearrangement joins TRBV6-6 to TRBJ2-7, with 7 bases identical to TRBD1. The V gene's germline CDR1 is MNHNY and CDR2 SVGAGI (reference sequence). The ends lost 6 bases at V and 6 bases at J; junction bases unmatched: 11. The length of the CDR3 is 14 residues. The DNA of the CDR3 is TGTGCCAGCAGCCTCGACAGGGTGTCAAGCGAGCAGTACTTC. Amino acids: CASSLDRVSSEQYF.

The genes are TRBV29-1 and TRBJ2-7; 11 bases fit TRBD1. The CDR3 sequence is 13 residues long. J lost 4 bases, V lost 5 bases, and 4 bases had no gene match. Germline assignment: CDR1 SQVTM and CDR2 ANQGSEA. The CDR3 sequence: CSVSGQGGYEQYF. The CDR3 DNA sequence: TGCAGCGTTTCGGGACAGGGGGGTTACGAGCAGTACTTC.

This clone showed up just a few times. The chain combines TRBV18 with TRBJ2-1, with 7 positions matching TRBD2. CDR3 length equals 14 residues. Losses at the gene ends were 10 bases for V and 8 bases for J; bases not matched to a gene: 14. CDR1 is KGHSH, CDR2 LQKENI, per germline. CDR3 nucleotide sequence: TGTGCCACTCAAGCGGGGTCGGTTTCATATGAGCAGTTCTTC. Protein: CATQAGSVSYEQFF.